Below, 11 T cell receptor beta chains from the same sample are listed, as sequenced in a study of control samples from healthy donors and cancer patients. Clones were sequenced by immunoSEQ multiplex PCR, and TCRdb holds only the in-frame ones, with some missing. The sample contains roughly 150,000 clones, about 93% of which appear only once. What was sequenced was blood. The receptors shown here come from a man aged 50-59 years in good health.

The gene calls are TRBV30 and TRBJ1-1; the D is unclear. Deletions cut 2 bases from V and 1 base from J, with 8 bases between. Germline V gene lookup returns CDR1 GTSNPN and CDR2 SVGIG (reference sequence). This CDR3 is built from 13 residues. Written as DNA, the CDR3 is TGTGCCTGGAGTCGGACGGAGAACACTGAAGCTTTCTTT. Protein: CAWSRTENTEAFF.

The chain carries TRBV28 and TRBJ2-3; TRBD2 agrees at 12 bases. CDR3 length equals 17 residues. The junction had 5 bases not matched to a gene; V was cut back by 2 bases and J by 2 bases. CDR1 and CDR2 (germline): MDHEN, SYDVKM. The CDR3 spells CASSLRTSGAFTDTQYF. The CDR3 DNA follows: TGTGCCAGCAGTTTACGGACTAGCGGGGCTTTCACAGATACGCAGTATTTT.

The chain is built from TRBV15 and TRBJ2-3; TRBD2 is a possible D gene (6 bases). Germline lookup yields CDR1 LNHNV and CDR2 YYDKDF (reference sequence). The V and J ends lost 7 bases and 2 bases respectively, with 13 bases between them. The CDR3 is 14 amino acids. This chain's CDR3 is CATNPRGLTDTQYF. In nucleotides, the CDR3 is TGTGCCACCAACCCGCGGGGACTCACAGATACGCAGTATTTT.

The chain couples TRBV11-3 to TRBJ1-1; TRBD1 aligns across 10 bases. The ends lost 5 bases at V and 1 base at J; junction bases unmatched: 7. Germline V gene sequence: CDR1 SGHNT, CDR2 YENEEA. The CDR3 has 16 residues. CDR3: CASSPGQGRKNTEAFF. CDR3 nucleotides: TGTGCCAGCAGCCCGGGACAGGGGAGGAAGAACACTGAAGCTTTCTTT.

J is TRBJ2-2 and V is TRBV5-6; D is unresolved. The CDR3 consists of 18 residues. Germline loops: CDR1 SGHDT, CDR2 YYEEEE. Trimming removed 0 bases from V and 7 bases from J, with 22 bases in between. Here the CDR3 reads CASSLVLGIYTYGGELFF. CDR3 sequence (DNA): TGTGCCAGCAGCTTGGTTTTAGGGATCTATACGTACGGCGGGGAGCTGTTTTTT.

The chain links TRBV5-5 to TRBJ2-5; no clear D gene. Germline CDR1 SGHKS, CDR2 YYEKEE (reference sequence). Trimming stripped 5 bases from V and 1 base from J, with 12 bases between. This CDR3 comprises 14 residues. CDR3 DNA: TGTGCCAGCAGGATAAGAGTAGCCCAAGAGACCCAGTACTTC. Residues: CASRIRVAQETQYF.

This chain links TRBV5-4 with TRBJ2-7; 8 bases agree with TRBD1. This CDR3 spans 19 amino acids. V gave up 6 bases and J gave up 5 bases; unmatched junction bases: 25. CDR1 and CDR2 (germline): SGHNT, YYREEE (reference sequence). As DNA, the CDR3 is TGTGCCAGCACCCGCAACCGGGACAGGTCCAGTCCGGGGTCCCACGAGCAGTACTTC. Its protein product is CASTRNRDRSSPGSHEQYF.

The chain has TRBV2 and TRBJ1-6, with a tentative D call TRBD1 (5 bases). The germline V gene encodes CDR1 SNHLY and CDR2 FYNNEI. This CDR3 comprises 13 residues. The germline V and J ends were trimmed by 8 bases and 8 bases, with 13 bases remaining between them. The CDR3 here is CASQDSRDSPLHF. As DNA, the CDR3 is TGTGCCAGCCAAGACAGTCGGGATTCACCCCTCCACTTT.

The rearrangement joins TRBV4-2 to TRBJ2-1; D possibly corresponds to TRBD2 (6 bases). The CDR3 is 16 amino acids. CDR1 and CDR2 (germline): LGHNA, YNFKEQ. Trimming stripped 1 base from V and 2 bases from J, with 12 bases between. CDR3 sequence: CASSQGTGDTYNEQFF. CDR3 nucleotide sequence: TGTGCCAGCAGCCAAGGGACGGGAGACACCTACAATGAGCAGTTCTTC.

J is TRBJ2-1 and V is TRBV6-4; TRBD2 aligns across 8 bases. V dropped 4 bases and J dropped 4; count of bases not matched to a gene: 12. This CDR3 has 17 amino acids. Looked up from germline, CDR1 is MRHNA and CDR2 is SNTAGT. CDR3 protein: CASSALLGSGTYNEQFF. The CDR3 nucleotides read TGTGCCAGCAGTGCCCTCTTGGGTAGCGGGACTTACAATGAGCAGTTCTTC.

J is TRBJ1-1 and V is TRBV30; a weak D match, TRBD1 (5 bases). CDR1 and CDR2 (germline): GTSNPN, SVGIG (reference sequence). Trimming left V 0 bases short and J 6 bases short, with 11 bases between. The CDR3 is 13 amino acids. CDR3 protein: CAWSVGRGAEAFF. The CDR3 DNA reads TGTGCCTGGAGTGTAGGGAGGGGAGCTGAAGCTTTCTTT.